The 11 T cell receptor beta chains below all came from one sample that was sequenced in a study of blood T cell repertoires in COVID-19. Using immunoSEQ multiplex PCR, the repertoire was profiled, and TCRdb retains in-frame clones only, with some absent. The sample has around 300,000 clones; approximately 89% are singletons. Specimen: peripheral blood. Source of these receptors: a woman aged 25 to 39 with COVID-19, enrolled during active disease.

This clone was found once. The genes are TRBV28 and TRBJ1-5; tentative D call: TRBD1 (5 bases). The CDR3 runs 15 residues. The germline V and J ends were trimmed by 3 bases and 7 bases, with 16 bases remaining between them. CDR1 and CDR2 (germline): MDHEN, SYDVKM. CDR3 coding DNA: TGTGCCAGCAGTTTCCCGGGGAGGGGAAGGCAGCCCCAGCATTTT. Encoded protein: CASSFPGRGRQPQHF. Supplemented by reference TRBV28 and TRBJ1-5, the full variable domain reads DVKVTQSSRYLVKRTGEKVFLECVQDMDHENMFWYRQDPGLGLRLIYFSYDVKMKEKGDIPEGYSVSREKKERFSLILESASTNQTSMYLCASSFPGRGRQPQHFGDGTRLSIL.

CDR3 sequence (DNA): TGTGCCAGCAGCTTAGCGTCTAGCGTTAATGAGCAGTTCTTC. Translated, it gives CASSLASSVNEQFF. V is TRBV7-2 and J is TRBJ2-1; the D gene is possibly TRBD2 (6 bases). The V and J ends lost 0 bases and 7 bases respectively, with 10 bases between them. This CDR3 contains 14 residues. CDR1 and CDR2 (germline): SGHTA, FQGNSA.

A word on this clone: This sample includes further DNA sequences coding for the same CDR3. The chain couples TRBV4-1 to TRBJ2-7, with 7 nucleotides matching TRBD1. The length of the CDR3 is 14 residues. Per the germline V gene, CDR1 is MGHRA and CDR2 is YSYEKL. The V and J ends lost 3 bases and 1 base, in that order; junction bases with no gene match: 3. The CDR3 is CASSQRQGSYEQYF. The CDR3 DNA is TGCGCCAGCAGCCAGCGACAGGGTTCCTACGAGCAGTACTTC.

The chain links TRBV7-2 to TRBJ1-2, with D tentatively TRBD1 (5 bases). The CDR3 contains 13 residues. The germline CDR1 and CDR2 sequences are SGHTA and FQGNSA. The V gene lost 3 bases and the J gene lost 8 bases, with 13 bases spanning the gap. The CDR3 loop reads CASSLRGFGGYTF. In nucleotides, the CDR3 is TGTGCCAGCAGCTTGCGGGGGTTCGGGGGCTACACCTTC.

The CDR3 spells CASKKDSSNNSPLHF. The CDR3 coding sequence is TGCGCCAGCAAAAAGGACAGTTCGAATAATTCACCCCTCCACTTT. The chain employs TRBV10-1 and TRBJ1-6, with a possible D match to TRBD1 (6 bases). From germline, CDR1 is WNHNN and CDR2 SYGVQD (reference sequence). Trimming shortened V by 7 bases and J by 5 bases, and 15 bases separated the two germline ends. The CDR3 length is 15 residues.

The chain joins TRBV3-1 (or the pseudogene TRBV3-2) to TRBJ1-2, with 7 positions matching TRBD1. The junction had 5 bases not matched to a gene; V was cut back by 0 bases and J by 4 bases. This CDR3 has 15 residues. The germline gives CDR1 LGHDT, CDR2 YNNKEL (reference sequence). The CDR3 DNA reads as TGTGCCAGCAGCCAAGAGACAGGGCGGGCCTATGGCTACACCTTC. Translation gives CASSQETGRAYGYTF.

The chain employs TRBV19 and TRBJ1-2, with 8 bases that match TRBD1. CDR3 length equals 16 residues. Germline lookup yields CDR1 LNHDA and CDR2 SQIVND (reference sequence). V dropped 8 bases and J dropped 3; count of bases not matched to a gene: 14. CDR3 loop: CASDWGTPTGDYGYTF. The CDR3 DNA reads as TGTGCCAGTGATTGGGGAACACCGACAGGGGACTATGGCTACACCTTC.

The V gene is TRBV7-9, the J gene TRBJ2-1; 9 bases are shared with TRBD2. The CDR3 covers 17 residues. V shed 6 bases and J 6 bases; nucleotides not matched to a gene: 15. Germline V gene lookup returns CDR1 SEHNR and CDR2 FQNEAQ (reference sequence). The CDR3 loop is CASRILTGTSTRNEQFF. The CDR3 DNA is TGTGCCAGCAGAATACTAACCGGGACTAGCACCCGCAATGAGCAGTTCTTC.

The chain has TRBV5-1 and TRBJ2-3, with D perhaps matching TRBD1 (6 bases). CDR3 size: 18 residues. V was cut by 2 bases and J by 2 bases, with 21 bases left in between. CDR1 is SGHRS and CDR2 is YFSETQ in the germline V gene. The CDR3 region is CASSLSDRINSNTDTQYF. In DNA form, the CDR3 reads TGCGCCAGCAGCTTATCCGACAGGATAAATTCCAACACAGATACGCAGTATTTT.

The table lists this clone with a count of one. V and J are TRBV7-9 and TRBJ1-1, with D maybe TRBD1 (6 bases). The CDR3 is made up of 13 amino acids. V was shortened by 5 bases and J by 5 bases, with 12 bases between the two germline ends. Per germline, CDR1 SEHNR and CDR2 FQNEAQ (reference sequence). The CDR3 nucleotides are TGTGCCAGCAGCCCCACAGGGTATACTGAAGCTTTCTTT. Translated, it gives CASSPTGYTEAFF.

The rearrangement uses TRBV9 and TRBJ1-4, with TRBD1 identical over 10 bases. The V and J ends lost 4 bases and 5 bases, in that order; junction bases with no gene match: 5. This CDR3 region has 15 residues. Germline CDR1 and CDR2: SGDLS and YYNGEE. The CDR3, as DNA: TGTGCCAGCAGCTTCCGGGACAGGGGCAATGAAAAACTGTTTTTT. It yields the protein CASSFRDRGNEKLFF.